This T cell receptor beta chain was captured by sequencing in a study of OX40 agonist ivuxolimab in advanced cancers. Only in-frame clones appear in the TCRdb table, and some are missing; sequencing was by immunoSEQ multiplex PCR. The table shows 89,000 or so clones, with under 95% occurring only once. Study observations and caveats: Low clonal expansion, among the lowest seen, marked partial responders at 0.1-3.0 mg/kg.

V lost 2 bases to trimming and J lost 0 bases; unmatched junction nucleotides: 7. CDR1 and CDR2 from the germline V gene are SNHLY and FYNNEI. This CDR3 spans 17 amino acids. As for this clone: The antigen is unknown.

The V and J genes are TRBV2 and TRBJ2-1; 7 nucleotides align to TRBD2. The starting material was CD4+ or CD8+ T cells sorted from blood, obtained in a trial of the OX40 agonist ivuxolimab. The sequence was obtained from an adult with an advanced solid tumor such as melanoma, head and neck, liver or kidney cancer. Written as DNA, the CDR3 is TGTGCCAGCAGTGAACCCGGAGCGGGGCGCTCCTACAATGAGCAGTTCTTC. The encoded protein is CASSEPGAGRSYNEQFF.